This T cell receptor (beta chain) is from a study of CXCR3-negative and CXCR3-positive naive CD8 T cells. Study-wide background: With about 1.5 +/- 0.3 million reads per library, the TRB reads numbered around 140 million in total. Findings and caveats of the study: Hydrophobicity was higher for TRB CDR3s found in CXCR3-positive naive cells than in CXCR3-negative naive cells. CD5 surface expression was similar among naive subsets, and TCR strength was estimated by inference from TRB CDR3 properties. Memory, not naive, CXCR3-negative and CXCR3-positive cells differed in TRBV-TRBJ usage.

In preparing the TRB cDNA libraries, 5' RACE with UMI labels was used. TCRdb reprocessed the 5' RACE reads and stores each CDR3 protein as one record, lacking DNA. This table holds about 94,000 distinct CDR3 sequences. Germline CDR1 LNHNV, CDR2 YYDKDF (reference sequence). The CDR3 is 16 residues long. Concerning this clonotype: As yet, its antigen is unknown.

The chain joins TRBV15 to TRBJ2-1; checking the TCRdb D call of TRBD2 is not possible without DNA. The source is a human donor in good health. Some clones in this sample may be carry-over from other donors' samples. The sequencing input was naive CXCR3+ CD8+ T cells from blood. Subset noted: CD45RO-CCR7+CD27+CD95- naive CD8+ T cells expressing CXCR3 (TNR3+). CDR3: CATSRDWTSGNNEQFF. The full variable domain, its missing parts supplied by reference TRBV15 and TRBJ2-1, is DAMVIQNPRYQVTQFGKPVTLSCSQTLNHNVMYWYQQKSSQAPKLLFHYYDKDFNNEADTPDNFQSRRPNTSFCFLDIRSPGLGDTAMYLCATSRDWTSGNNEQFFGPGTRLTVL.